The rows below give T cell receptor beta chains drawn from one sample of a study of cytomegalovirus exposure and HLA in healthy donors. The method was immunoSEQ multiplex PCR; TCRdb's version includes in-frame clones alone and lacks a portion of them. The profile covers 200,000 to 250,000 clones, with more than 65% appearing a single time and 1.5% to 2% taken by the ten largest. Sequencing used PBMCs. The receptor set was obtained from a man aged 45-60 years in good health and CMV-seronegative. Each CDR3 is given with its conserved first and last residue. Each record gives: CDR3 DNA, CDR3 protein, J gene, D gene, clone size, CDR3 length, V gene. D genes are given only for firm matches. Clone size is given for some rows only: seen once, a few or many times, or a class if the clone is expanded.

TGCGCCAGCAGCCTCGGGACAGGGAGATACGAGCAGTACTTC	CASSLGTGRYEQYF	TRBJ2-7	TRBD1	-	14	TRBV10-1
TGTGCCAGCAGTGCCACCGGGACTAGCGGATACGAGCAGTACTTC	CASSATGTSGYEQYF	TRBJ2-7	TRBD2	once	15	TRBV7-9
TGTGCCAGCGCCGCCTCGGGAAGGACTTATGTAGCCAAAAACATTCAGTACTTC	CASAASGRTYVAKNIQYF	TRBJ2-4	-	-	18	TRBV27
TGTGCCAGTAGTTACTCCGCGGACAATCAGCCCCAGCATTTT	CASSYSADNQPQHF	TRBJ1-5	-	-	14	TRBV19
TGTGCCAGCAGTGCCCTACCGGGTGGCTACACCTTC	CASSALPGGYTF	TRBJ1-2	-	once	12	TRBV28
TGTGCCAGCAGCCATGACAGAGAGCAGTACTTC	CASSHDREQYF	TRBJ2-7	-	-	11	TRBV28
TGTGCCAGCAGTTACCCCAGTAGCGGACAAGAGACCCAGTACTTC	CASSYPSSGQETQYF	TRBJ2-5	-	-	15	TRBV6-5
TGTGCCAGTAAACAGGGGAGTAATGAGCAGTTCTTC	CASKQGSNEQFF	TRBJ2-1	TRBD1	once	12	TRBV19
TGTGCCAGCAGCCCCGGGACAGGGGATTGGTATGGCTACACCTTC	CASSPGTGDWYGYTF	TRBJ1-2	TRBD1	-	15	TRBV6-5
TGTGCCACCAGCAGAGCCCCCCCAGGATTATACGAGCAGTACTTC	CATSRAPPGLYEQYF	TRBJ2-7	-	-	15	TRBV15
TGTGCCAGCAGTTTGTGGGGGACAGGGGGCGGGCCCCAGCATTTT	CASSLWGTGGGPQHF	TRBJ1-5	TRBD1	-	15	TRBV5-5
TGTGCCAGCAGTGTTCCGCCGACAGGGAGCTACACCGGGGAGCTGTTTTTT	CASSVPPTGSYTGELFF	TRBJ2-2	TRBD1	-	17	TRBV6-1
TGTGCCAGCAGCTTGGACCAGGGCGGGGACGAGCAGTACTTC	CASSLDQGGDEQYF	TRBJ2-7	-	-	14	TRBV5-4
TGTGCCAGCAGTACAACCCCTAGCGGGAGGGCCACAGATACGCAGTATTTT	CASSTTPSGRATDTQYF	TRBJ2-3	TRBD2	-	17	TRBV2
TGTGCCAGCAGCTTGTTCGGGGGCGAGCAGTACTTC	CASSLFGGEQYF	TRBJ2-7	-	-	12	TRBV5-8
TGTGCCTCAAAGGCGGGGCAGACTAGCACAGATACGCAGTATTTT	CASKAGQTSTDTQYF	TRBJ2-3	-	-	15	TRBV19
TGCGCCAGCAGCTTGGGGGACAGGGTGTACGAGCAGTACTTC	CASSLGDRVYEQYF	TRBJ2-7	TRBD1	-	14	TRBV5-1